Listed here are 30 T cell receptor beta chains from one sample, sequenced in a study of blood T cell repertoires in COVID-19. Generated by immunoSEQ multiplex PCR, the TCRdb table keeps only in-frame clones and is missing some. Among about 220,000 clones, less than 85% were seen once, and the ten largest hold 7.2%. The sample comprised peripheral blood. The receptors were sampled from a woman aged 70-85 years with acute or convalescent COVID-19.

This chain uses TRBV4-2 with TRBJ1-2, with D maybe TRBD1 (5 bases). The CDR3 is 15 amino acids. Germline V lookup: CDR1 LGHNA, CDR2 YNFKEQ. V lost 0 bases to trimming and J lost 4 bases, with 12 bases between them. Here the CDR3 reads CASSQDRGSSYGYTF. The DNA for the CDR3 is TGTGCCAGCAGCCAAGATAGGGGTTCGTCCTATGGCTACACCTTC.

The rearrangement links TRBV20-1 to TRBJ1-1; D gene unclear. Deletions cut 3 bases from V and 5 bases from J, with 10 bases between. CDR1 DFQATT and CDR2 SNEGSKA come from the germline V gene (reference sequence). This CDR3 is 12 amino acids long. The CDR3 protein is CSASYRGTEAFF. In DNA form, the CDR3 reads TGCAGTGCTAGTTACCGAGGGACTGAAGCTTTCTTT.

The chain couples TRBV24-1 to TRBJ2-3; 8 bases match TRBD2. This CDR3 has 16 residues. Per the germline V gene, CDR1 is KGHDR and CDR2 is SFDVKD. Unmatched junction bases numbered 6, after V lost 1 base and J lost 4 bases. The CDR3 DNA sequence: TGTGCCACCAGTGATTTTGGCGGGGGGACCCCAGATACGCAGTATTTT. It translates to CATSDFGGGTPDTQYF.

The chain couples TRBV6-1 to TRBJ1-2, with TRBD1 matching over 8 bases. Germline V gene lookup returns CDR1 MNHNS and CDR2 SASEGT. Unmatched junction bases numbered 3, after V lost 1 base and J lost 2 bases. This CDR3 has 15 amino acids. In DNA, the CDR3 is TGTGCCAGCAGTGAAGGGACAGGGTTGAACTATGGCTACACCTTC. As protein: CASSEGTGLNYGYTF.

This clone has just one count. The chain has TRBV18 and TRBJ2-7; no definite D call. The CDR3 runs 11 residues. Germline values: CDR1 KGHSH, CDR2 LQKENI. V lost 6 bases and J 12 bases, leaving 15 bases between the germline ends. The CDR3 DNA is TGTGCCAGCTCGCCCTTCACAGCCTTGTACTTC. Its translation: CASSPFTALYF.

The chain links TRBV25-1 to TRBJ2-2, with D maybe TRBD1 (6 bases). Germline assignment: CDR1 MGHDK and CDR2 SYGVNS. This CDR3 has 14 amino acids. The V and J ends lost 5 bases and 4 bases respectively, with 11 bases between them. The CDR3 DNA follows: TGTGCCAGCAGTAACAGGGTCGCCACCGGGGAGCTGTTTTTT. Translation gives CASSNRVATGELFF.

This chain connects TRBV6-5 to TRBJ2-7; 10 bases are a match to TRBD2. Trimming removed 4 bases from V and 4 bases from J; junction bases left unmatched: 1. The CDR3 totals 13 residues. Germline CDR1 is MNHEY and CDR2 is SVGAGI. CDR3 nucleotides: TGTGCCAGCAGTTTAGCGGGGGGTTACGAGCAGTACTTC. Protein sequence: CASSLAGGYEQYF.

This clone is a singleton in its sample. V and J are TRBV3-1 (or the pseudogene TRBV3-2) and TRBJ1-2; 7 nucleotides match TRBD1. Germline CDR1 is LGHDT and CDR2 is YNNKEL (reference sequence). V gave up 3 bases and J gave up 8 bases; unmatched junction bases: 15. The CDR3 runs to 16 residues. CDR3: CASSHQKGGRSGGYTF. The CDR3 nucleotides read TGTGCCAGCAGCCATCAGAAAGGGGGCAGGTCCGGGGGCTACACCTTC.

The J gene is TRBJ2-1, the V gene TRBV6-5; D uncertain. Deletions cut 5 bases from V and 4 bases from J, with 6 bases between. The CDR3 totals 12 residues. The germline V gene encodes CDR1 MNHEY and CDR2 SVGAGI. The DNA of the CDR3 is TGTGCCAGCAGTACAAATTACAATGAGCAGTTCTTC. Encoded protein: CASSTNYNEQFF.

The genes are TRBV4-1 and TRBJ2-2; perhaps TRBD2 as D (6 bases). V gave up 4 bases and J gave up 6 bases, with 15 bases separating them. Germline V gene sequence: CDR1 MGHRA, CDR2 YSYEKL. The CDR3 runs to 15 residues. CDR3 in amino acids: CASSPGVGLAGELFF. Written as DNA, the CDR3 is TGCGCCAGCAGCCCCGGCGTGGGACTGGCCGGGGAGCTGTTTTTT.

The V call is TRBV6-6, the J call TRBJ1-2; maybe TRBD1 (5 bases). The germline V and J ends were trimmed by 0 bases and 7 bases, with 15 bases remaining between them. There are 15 residues in the CDR3. CDR1 MNHNY and CDR2 SVGAGI come from the germline V gene (reference sequence). DNA for the CDR3: TGTGCCAGCAGTTACTCGCAGGGAGGGACGGGTGGCTACACCTTC. Its protein product is CASSYSQGGTGGYTF.

This sequence joins TRBV7-2 and TRBJ1-2, with 9 bases aligning to TRBD1. Germline trimming cut 2 bases from V and 7 bases from J; bases unmatched to any gene: 5. The CDR3 loop spans 14 amino acids. CDR1 and CDR2 (germline): SGHTA, FQGNSA. CDR3: CASSLTGGASGYTF. CDR3 sequence (DNA): TGTGCCAGCAGCTTAACAGGGGGCGCGAGTGGCTACACCTTC.

The chain employs TRBV30 and TRBJ2-1, with a possible D match to TRBD2 (5 bases). V was clipped by 0 bases and J by 8 bases, with 8 bases between them. Germline V lookup: CDR1 GTSNPN, CDR2 SVGIG (reference sequence). The CDR3 extends over 12 amino acids. Written as DNA, the CDR3 is TGTGCCTGGAGTGTCTCGGGATATGAGCAGTTCTTC. Protein: CAWSVSGYEQFF.

The chain is built from TRBV30 and TRBJ2-2; TRBD1 matches 7 bases. Germline V gene lookup returns CDR1 GTSNPN and CDR2 SVGIG (reference sequence). The CDR3 consists of 14 residues. V gave up 5 bases and J gave up 5 bases; unmatched junction bases: 8. As DNA, the CDR3 is TGTGCCTGGCGCACAGGGGTGGGGACCGGGGAGCTGTTTTTT. It translates to CAWRTGVGTGELFF.

The J gene is TRBJ2-1, the V gene TRBV19; D might be TRBD2 (6 bases). Germline V CDR1 and CDR2: LNHDA, SQIVND (reference sequence). This CDR3 region has 16 residues. The germline V and J ends were trimmed by 10 bases and 6 bases, with 25 bases remaining between them. Here the CDR3 reads CATSAPLGTWGNEQFF. DNA for the CDR3: TGTGCCACCTCAGCCCCTCTAGGGACTTGGGGCAATGAGCAGTTCTTC.

This clone was observed a single time. The chain carries TRBV5-6 and TRBJ2-5, with TRBD2 identical over 8 bases. Trimming cost V 4 bases and J 4 bases; bases outside gene matches: 9. CDR3 size: 15 residues. CDR1 and CDR2 (germline): SGHDT, YYEEEE. DNA for the CDR3: TGTGCCAGCAGCCTCACGGGGGGGGCGCGAGAGACCCAGTACTTC. Protein sequence: CASSLTGGARETQYF.

This chain links TRBV19 with TRBJ2-1, with 7 positions matching TRBD1. J lost 3 bases, V lost 4 bases, and 12 bases had no gene match. This CDR3 region has 17 residues. In germline, CDR1 is LNHDA, CDR2 SQIVND (reference sequence). The CDR3 sequence is CASSSEYGTANYNEQFF. The CDR3 nucleotides are TGTGCCAGTAGTAGCGAGTACGGGACAGCAAACTACAATGAGCAGTTCTTC.

The J gene is TRBJ2-1, the V gene TRBV5-1; TRBD1 agrees at 7 bases. The germline V gene encodes CDR1 SGHRS and CDR2 YFSETQ. The V gene end was trimmed by 4 bases and the J gene end by 6 bases; junction bases not matched to a gene: 10. The CDR3 spans 15 residues. The CDR3 loop is CASSLIGDSSNEQFF. The DNA for the CDR3 is TGCGCCAGCAGCCTAATAGGGGACAGTAGCAATGAGCAGTTCTTC.

The chain links TRBV12-3 or TRBV12-4 to TRBJ2-2; D remains ambiguous. This CDR3 has 12 amino acids. With 6 bases removed from V and 6 bases from J, the gap between germline ends came to 8 bases. The DNA of the CDR3 is TGTGCCAGCAGCCAACGGTCCGGGGAGCTGTTTTTT. Amino acids: CASSQRSGELFF.

The chain uses TRBV6-2 or TRBV6-3 and TRBJ1-5; D remains unclear. Germline CDR1 reads MNHEY; CDR2 reads SVGEGT. The V gene lost 5 bases and the J gene lost 6 bases, with 20 bases spanning the gap. The CDR3 runs to 16 residues. As DNA, the CDR3 is TGTGCCAGCAGTCCGCCTTCACACAGTTTGGTTCAGCCCCAGCATTTT. It encodes CASSPPSHSLVQPQHF.

The V call is TRBV18, the J call TRBJ2-7; D call uncertain. The germline CDR1 and CDR2 sequences are KGHSH and LQKENI. The V and J ends lost 3 bases and 3 bases respectively, with 12 bases between them. This CDR3 has 14 residues. CDR3 region: CASSPTMEYYEQYV. DNA for the CDR3: TGTGCCAGCTCACCTACCATGGAGTACTACGAGCAGTACGTC.

J is TRBJ2-2 and V is TRBV6-2 or TRBV6-3; no firm D call. Germline CDR1 MNHEY, CDR2 SVGEGT. CDR3 length equals 15 residues. The germline V and J ends were trimmed by 5 bases and 0 bases, with 10 bases remaining between them. CDR3 protein: CASSLLRSNTGELFF. The CDR3, as DNA: TGTGCCAGCAGTCTACTACGTTCGAACACCGGGGAGCTGTTTTTT.

The chain combines TRBV12-2 with TRBJ1-5. TRBV12-2 is assigned pseudogene status. The CDR3 extends over 14 amino acids. The CDR3 DNA follows: TGTGCAAGTCGCTTAGTTTGGAGGGATCAGCCCCAGCATTTT. Translation gives CASRLVWRDQPQHF.

V gene TRBV11-2 combines with J gene TRBJ1-1, with D uncertain. V was trimmed by 0 bases and J by 7 bases, leaving 9 bases between them. Germline CDR1 SGHAT, CDR2 FQNNGV. This CDR3 is built from 13 residues. Here the CDR3 DNA reads TGTGCCAGCAGCTTAGATGCTCGGGTTGAAGCTTTCTTT. Translating it yields CASSLDARVEAFF.

The J gene is TRBJ2-7, the V gene TRBV24-1, with TRBD1 identical over 7 bases. This CDR3 has 15 amino acids. Unmatched junction bases numbered 13, after V lost 9 bases and J lost 3 bases. Germline V gene lookup returns CDR1 KGHDR and CDR2 SFDVKD. The CDR3 region has the DNA TGTGCCACCCCACGGGACAGCAAGGATGGCTACGAGCAGTACGTC. Protein sequence: CATPRDSKDGYEQYV.

The chain links TRBV13 to TRBJ2-5, with 7 bases identical to TRBD2. V shed 5 bases, J shed 4 bases, and the junction held 4 bases outside the gene matches. The CDR3 contains 13 residues. CDR1 is PRHDT and CDR2 is FYEKMQ in the germline V gene (reference sequence). The CDR3 sequence: CASSRERGETQYF. For the CDR3, the DNA is TGTGCCAGCAGCCGGGAGCGGGGAGAGACCCAGTACTTC.

About this clone: The same CDR3 can be traced to other DNA sequences in this sample. The chain is built from TRBV6-5 and TRBJ2-5, with 10 bases that match TRBD1. The length of the CDR3 is 14 residues. After removal of 6 bases from V and 5 bases from J, the junction contained 6 bases not matched to a gene. Germline lookup yields CDR1 MNHEY and CDR2 SVGAGI. The CDR3 DNA sequence: TGTGCCAGCAGGATGACAGGGGGCTGGGAGACCCAGTACTTC. Amino acid sequence: CASRMTGGWETQYF.

This clone was seen a few times. The chain is built from TRBV7-3 and TRBJ2-5, with TRBD2 matching over 9 bases. The V gene end was trimmed by 2 bases and the J gene end by 5 bases; junction bases not matched to a gene: 9. CDR3 length: 16 residues. CDR1 SGHTA and CDR2 FQGTGA come from the germline V gene. The chain's CDR3 is CASSLVAGGPRETQYF. The CDR3 nucleotides are TGTGCCAGCAGCTTAGTGGCGGGGGGGCCGAGGGAGACCCAGTACTTC.

The CDR3 loop reads CASSSPGTGTYEQYF. CDR3 DNA sequence: TGTGCCAGCAGTTCTCCCGGGACAGGGACCTACGAGCAGTACTTC. V and J are TRBV28 and TRBJ2-7; TRBD1 aligns across 9 bases. Unmatched junction bases numbered 6, after V lost 4 bases and J lost 2 bases. Germline V gene sequence: CDR1 MDHEN, CDR2 SYDVKM. The CDR3 extends over 15 amino acids.

The J gene is TRBJ2-5, the V gene TRBV6-2 or TRBV6-3; maybe TRBD1 (5 bases). V gave up 4 bases and J gave up 2 bases, with 14 bases separating them. Germline CDR1 MNHEY, CDR2 SVGEGT. The CDR3 extends over 15 amino acids. The CDR3 protein is CASSFNRQRQETQYF. Written as DNA, the CDR3 is TGTGCCAGCAGTTTCAACAGACAGAGGCAAGAGACCCAGTACTTC.